The 32 T cell receptor beta chains presented below share a single source sample, sequenced in a study of T cells in lung cancer brain metastases. The table came from immunoSEQ multiplex PCR; TCRdb's copy has only in-frame clones and leaves some out. This sample has about 4,900 clones; less than 90% occur once, and the top ten carry roughly 3%. The sample taken for sequencing was tumor tissue from the primary lung tumor. The source is a woman aged 50 to 60 with non-small cell lung cancer.

J is TRBJ2-7 and V is TRBV10-3, with no clear D. The V gene's germline CDR1 is ENHRY and CDR2 SYGVKD. V was trimmed by 4 bases and J by 5 bases, leaving 15 bases between them. The CDR3 has 14 amino acids. CDR3 coding DNA: TGTGCCATCAGTGGGTCGACAACACCACACGAGCAGTACTTC. This sequence encodes CAISGSTTPHEQYF.

A few counts support this clone. CDR3 sequence: CASSVVSGRANEQFF. The CDR3 coding sequence is TGTGCCAGCAGTGTGGTTAGCGGGAGGGCCAATGAGCAGTTCTTC. This chain connects TRBV2 to TRBJ2-1; 11 bases map to TRBD2. Germline CDR1 is SNHLY and CDR2 is FYNNEI. The J segment lost 6 bases and the V segment lost 4 bases, leaving 5 bases of the junction unmatched. This CDR3 region has 15 residues.

The chain links TRBV7-8 to TRBJ2-2; 9 bases are a match to TRBD2. Unmatched junction bases numbered 9, after V lost 5 bases and J lost 5 bases. Germline-derived CDR1 and CDR2 are SGHVS and FQNEAQ. The CDR3 is 16 residues long. Written as DNA, the CDR3 is TGTGCCAGCAGCCGATTTGATAGCGGGAGTACCGGGGAGCTGTTTTTT. Translating it yields CASSRFDSGSTGELFF. Combining the CDR3 with reference TRBV7-8 and TRBJ2-2 gives the whole variable domain GAGVSQSPRYKVAKRGQDVALRCDPISGHVSLFWYQQALGQGPEFLTYFQNEAQLDKSGLPSDRFFAERPEGSVSTLKIQRTQQEDSAVYLCASSRFDSGSTGELFFGEGSRLTVL.

V usage is TRBV7-9 and J usage is TRBJ1-1, with 11 bases fitting TRBD1. The CDR3 runs to 15 residues. CDR1 SEHNR and CDR2 FQNEAQ come from the germline V gene (reference sequence). Trimming took 6 bases from V and 4 from J; bases not matched to a gene: 7. CDR3 region: CASRYSGTGGTEAFF. CDR3 sequence (DNA): TGTGCCAGCAGATATTCCGGGACAGGGGGCACTGAAGCTTTCTTT.

The CDR3 is CASSHGGTMNTEAFF. CDR3 bases: TGCGCCAGCAGCCACGGAGGAACCATGAACACTGAAGCTTTCTTT. The V gene is TRBV5-1, the J gene TRBJ1-1, with D unclear. Trimming removed 4 bases from V and 0 bases from J, with 13 bases in between. This CDR3 comprises 15 residues. From germline, CDR1 is SGHRS and CDR2 YFSETQ.

The chain is built from TRBV2 and TRBJ2-2; tentatively, D is TRBD2 (6 bases). This CDR3 spans 15 amino acids. Germline-derived CDR1 and CDR2 are SNHLY and FYNNEI. Trimming removed 3 bases at V and 1 base at J, with 9 bases between. CDR3 residues: CASSEVRGNTGELFF. The DNA for the CDR3 is TGTGCCAGCAGTGAGGTGCGGGGGAACACCGGGGAGCTGTTTTTT.

This chain uses TRBV5-1 with TRBJ1-3; a possible D gene is TRBD1 (6 bases). Trimming pared 1 base from V and 0 bases from J, leaving 11 bases between. The V gene's germline CDR1 is SGHRS and CDR2 YFSETQ. The CDR3 length is 16 residues. CDR3 DNA sequence: TGCGCCAGCAGCTTGACTGGGGGCGTCTCTGGAAACACCATATATTTT. It encodes CASSLTGGVSGNTIYF.

CDR3 sequence (DNA): TGTGCCAGCAGCCCCTCAGGGCGGAGTGTGACAGATACGCAGTATTTT. Residues: CASSPSGRSVTDTQYF. The rearrangement joins TRBV9 to TRBJ2-3, with a weak D call TRBD1 (5 bases). The CDR3 loop spans 16 amino acids. Germline values: CDR1 SGDLS, CDR2 YYNGEE. Trimming took 4 bases from V and 3 from J, leaving 18 bases between them.

The CDR3 is CASVPGQGYNEQFF. As DNA, the CDR3 is TGTGCTAGTGTCCCGGGACAGGGGTACAATGAGCAGTTCTTC. The rearrangement uses TRBV12-5 and TRBJ2-1; TRBD1 aligns across 10 bases. CDR1 and CDR2 (germline): LGHNT, FRNRAP. With V trimmed by 7 bases and J by 4 bases, 4 bases remained unmatched. This CDR3 region has 14 residues.

The V and J genes are TRBV18 and TRBJ1-1, with TRBD1 matching 9 bases. The V segment lost 1 base and the J segment 7 bases; nucleotides outside the gene matches: 1. Germline V lookup: CDR1 KGHSH, CDR2 LQKENI. The CDR3 loop spans 13 amino acids. The CDR3 region has the DNA TGTGCCAGCTCACCACGACAGGGGGGTGAAGCTTTCTTT. Translated: CASSPRQGGEAFF.

The chain carries TRBV10-1 and TRBJ2-2; D gene unclear. Germline values: CDR1 WNHNN, CDR2 SYGVQD (reference sequence). CDR3 length equals 13 residues. V gave up 5 bases and J gave up 4 bases, with 8 bases separating them. The CDR3 DNA sequence: TGCGCCAGCAGTTACTTGATCACCGGGGAGCTGTTTTTT. This translates into CASSYLITGELFF.

The genes are TRBV6-1 and TRBJ1-2, with D perhaps matching TRBD1 (5 bases). The CDR3 extends over 15 amino acids. The germline gives CDR1 MNHNS, CDR2 SASEGT. Trimming took 4 bases from V and 3 from J, leaving 15 bases between them. The CDR3 reads CASSVPRGRYYGYTF. In DNA form, the CDR3 reads TGTGCCAGCAGTGTCCCCCGGGGCCGATACTATGGCTACACCTTC.

The chain carries TRBV4-1 and TRBJ2-1; no reliable D call. The CDR3 runs 13 residues. Germline CDR1 and CDR2: MGHRA and YSYEKL. With 0 bases removed from V and 10 bases from J, the gap between germline ends came to 10 bases. CDR3 nucleotide sequence: TGCGCCAGCAGCCAAGATAGTGGTAGGGAGCAGTTCTTC. Its translation: CASSQDSGREQFF.

This chain connects TRBV4-2 to TRBJ1-2; the D is unclear. This CDR3 is 14 amino acids long. Trimming took off 0 bases at V and 4 bases at J, with 9 bases between the two ends. CDR1 LGHNA and CDR2 YNFKEQ come from the germline V gene. Here the CDR3 DNA reads TGTGCCAGCAGCCAAGATTTGGCAGCCTATGGCTACACCTTC. Translating gives CASSQDLAAYGYTF.

The chain recombines TRBV19 with TRBJ1-6; no firm D call. Germline V CDR1 and CDR2: LNHDA, SQIVND (reference sequence). The CDR3 spans 16 residues. Between the trimmed V and J ends, which lost 5 bases and 2 bases, there was a span of 13 bases. CDR3 nucleotide sequence: TGTGCCAGTAGTCGAGAAATTGGGACCTATAATTCACCCCTCCACTTT. This sequence encodes CASSREIGTYNSPLHF.

J is TRBJ1-4 and V is TRBV6-1, with 9 positions matching TRBD1. Germline V gene sequence: CDR1 MNHNS, CDR2 SASEGT. The junction had 13 bases not matched to a gene; V was cut back by 2 bases and J by 6 bases. CDR3 length: 18 amino acids. In DNA form, the CDR3 reads TGTGCCAGCAGTGAACTAACAGGGGGCGCACCCCTGGATGAAAAACTGTTTTTT. It codes for CASSELTGGAPLDEKLFF.

The V call is TRBV6-6, the J call TRBJ2-2; TRBD2 might be the D (5 bases). Germline lookup yields CDR1 MNHNY and CDR2 SVGAGI (reference sequence). Trimming took 6 bases from V and 5 from J, leaving 7 bases between them. CDR3 length: 12 residues. The CDR3 bases are TGTGCCAGCAGCGGGGAAACCGGGGAGCTGTTTTTT. Translating gives CASSGETGELFF.

The chain recombines TRBV11-2 with TRBJ1-1; the D is unclear. Germline loops: CDR1 SGHAT, CDR2 FQNNGV. The V gene lost 5 bases and the J gene lost 6 bases, with 10 bases spanning the gap. The CDR3 length is 12 residues. CDR3 sequence: CASSLLDPEAFF. The CDR3, as DNA: TGTGCCAGCAGCCTGCTGGACCCTGAAGCTTTCTTT.

The V and J genes are TRBV5-4 and TRBJ2-5, with D possibly matching TRBD2 (6 bases). The V and J ends lost 3 bases and 4 bases respectively, with 7 bases between them. Germline V gives CDR1 SGHNT, CDR2 YYREEE (reference sequence). The CDR3 length is 12 residues. The CDR3 sequence is CASSWRGETQYF. As DNA, the CDR3 is TGTGCCAGCAGCTGGCGGGGAGAGACCCAGTACTTC.

The rearrangement uses TRBV2 and TRBJ2-2; unclear D gene. This CDR3 region has 14 residues. Trimming stripped 6 bases from V and 7 bases from J, with 15 bases between. Per germline, CDR1 SNHLY and CDR2 FYNNEI. CDR3 nucleotide sequence: TGTGCCAGCAGCGTCGACTTGCGCGACGGGGAGCTGTTTTTT. Translated, it gives CASSVDLRDGELFF. Complete variable domain (other parts from reference TRBV2 and TRBJ2-2): EPEVTQTPSHQVTQMGQEVILRCVPISNHLYFYWYRQILGQKVEFLVSFYNNEISEKSEIFDDQFSVERPDGSNFTLKIRSTKLEDSAMYFCASSVDLRDGELFFGEGSRLTVL.

The chain recombines TRBV15 with TRBJ1-6; the match to TRBD1 covers 10 bases. The junction had 5 bases not matched to a gene; V was cut back by 3 bases and J by 9 bases. The germline V gene encodes CDR1 LNHNV and CDR2 YYDKDF (reference sequence). This CDR3 is built from 15 residues. Here the CDR3 DNA reads TGTGCCACCAGCAGGGACAGGGGGAGGTTTTCACCCCTCCACTTT. It translates to CATSRDRGRFSPLHF.

This rearrangement joins TRBV7-9 to TRBJ2-3; 7 nucleotides line up with TRBD2. The CDR3 is made up of 18 amino acids. Trimming removed 5 bases from V and 7 bases from J; junction bases left unmatched: 21. In germline, CDR1 is SEHNR, CDR2 FQNEAQ (reference sequence). CDR3: CASSPHGLLAVGHNTQYF. CDR3 nucleotide sequence: TGTGCCAGCAGCCCACACGGCCTTCTAGCGGTCGGACATAATACGCAGTATTTT.

J is TRBJ1-1 and V is TRBV5-6, with D maybe TRBD1 (6 bases). The V gene's germline CDR1 is SGHDT and CDR2 YYEEEE. This CDR3 spans 16 amino acids. V was clipped by 2 bases and J by 4 bases, with 18 bases between them. The CDR3, as DNA: TGTGCCAGCAGCTTACGGCTCAGGGGAATGGTCACTGAAGCTTTCTTT. Translating it yields CASSLRLRGMVTEAFF.

This CDR3 is CASSLRNYNEQFF. In DNA form, the CDR3 reads TGTGCCAGCAGTTTGCGAAATTACAATGAGCAGTTCTTC. The rearrangement joins TRBV28 to TRBJ2-1; D uncertain. Trimming removed 3 bases at V and 4 bases at J, with 7 bases between. The CDR3 is 13 residues long. Germline V gives CDR1 MDHEN, CDR2 SYDVKM.

The chain is built from TRBV6-1 and TRBJ1-1; 7 bases are a match to TRBD1. The CDR3 totals 11 residues. The trim removed 5 bases at V and 6 bases at J, leaving 0 bases unmatched. Germline CDR1 and CDR2: MNHNS and SASEGT. The CDR3 DNA reads as TGTGCCAGCAGTCAGGGGGCTGAAGCTTTCTTT. Translating gives CASSQGAEAFF.

The gene calls are TRBV15 and TRBJ2-1; no definite D call. The V and J ends lost 3 bases and 5 bases respectively, with 11 bases between them. This CDR3 has 14 residues. Germline CDR1 LNHNV, CDR2 YYDKDF (reference sequence). The CDR3 spells CATSSLTHDNEQFF. DNA of the CDR3: TGTGCCACCAGCAGCCTGACCCACGACAATGAGCAGTTCTTC.

This sequence joins TRBV30 and TRBJ2-7; D not resolved. The germline CDR1 and CDR2 sequences are GTSNPN and SVGIG (reference sequence). The ends were cut back, 1 base at V and 3 bases at J, with 16 bases in the middle. CDR3 length: 15 residues. The CDR3 here is CAWSAVSGRSYEQYF. DNA of the CDR3: TGTGCCTGGAGTGCTGTATCCGGGCGGAGCTACGAGCAGTACTTC.

The chain couples TRBV9 to TRBJ2-4; D may be TRBD1 (5 bases). The V gene lost 0 bases and the J gene lost 11 bases, with 9 bases spanning the gap. Germline lookup yields CDR1 SGDLS and CDR2 YYNGEE. The CDR3 sequence is 12 residues long. For the CDR3, the DNA is TGTGCCAGCAGCGTAGATAAAGGGGTTCAGTACTTC. Amino acids: CASSVDKGVQYF. The entire variable domain, with the rest obtained from reference TRBV9 and TRBJ2-4, is as follows: DSGVTQTPKHLITATGQRVTLRCSPRSGDLSVYWYQQSLDQGLQFLIQYYNGEERAKGNILERFSAQQFPDLHSELNLSSLELGDSALYFCASSVDKGVQYFGAGTRLSVL.

This clone was counted a few times. The chain has TRBV7-6 and TRBJ2-5; D may correspond to TRBD1 or TRBD2 (5 bases each). V gave up 1 base and J gave up 5 bases, with 14 bases separating them. This CDR3 is 15 amino acids long. CDR1 is SGHVS, CDR2 FNYEAQ, per germline. The chain's CDR3 is CASSLVGLAGETQYF. Written as DNA, the CDR3 is TGTGCCAGCAGCTTAGTGGGGCTAGCTGGCGAGACCCAGTACTTC. The full variable domain, rest sourced from reference TRBV7-6 and TRBJ2-5, is GAGVSQSPRYKVTKRGQDVALRCDPISGHVSLYWYRQALGQGPEFLTYFNYEAQQDKSGLPNDRFSAERPEGSISTLTIQRTEQRDSAMYRCASSLVGLAGETQYFGPGTRLLVL.

This clone was picked up one time. The chain is built from TRBV30 and TRBJ1-2; D possibly corresponds to TRBD1 (6 bases). Trimming took off 0 bases at V and 1 base at J, with 9 bases between the two ends. The CDR3 has 14 residues. Germline V gene data show CDR1 as GTSNPN and CDR2 as SVGIG (reference sequence). The CDR3 here is CAWSVAGVNYGYTF. The CDR3 bases are TGTGCCTGGAGTGTGGCAGGGGTTAACTATGGCTACACCTTC.

The chain employs TRBV7-9 and TRBJ2-4, with TRBD2 identical over 8 bases. V was pared by 5 bases and J by 5 bases, with 11 bases of the junction left unmatched. CDR1 and CDR2 from the germline V gene are SEHNR and FQNEAQ (reference sequence). This CDR3 is 16 amino acids long. CDR3 sequence reads: CASSLRAGGEENIQYF. In nucleotides, the CDR3 is TGTGCCAGCAGCCTACGGGCGGGAGGCGAAGAAAACATTCAGTACTTC.

The CDR3 here is CASSLVGGPGYEQYF. CDR3 DNA sequence: TGTGCCAGCAGCTTAGTAGGGGGCCCAGGCTACGAGCAGTACTTC. The V call is TRBV7-2, the J call TRBJ2-7; 7 bases line up with TRBD1. Germline V lookup: CDR1 SGHTA, CDR2 FQGNSA. Germline trimming cut 1 base from V and 3 bases from J; bases unmatched to any gene: 6. The CDR3 totals 15 residues.